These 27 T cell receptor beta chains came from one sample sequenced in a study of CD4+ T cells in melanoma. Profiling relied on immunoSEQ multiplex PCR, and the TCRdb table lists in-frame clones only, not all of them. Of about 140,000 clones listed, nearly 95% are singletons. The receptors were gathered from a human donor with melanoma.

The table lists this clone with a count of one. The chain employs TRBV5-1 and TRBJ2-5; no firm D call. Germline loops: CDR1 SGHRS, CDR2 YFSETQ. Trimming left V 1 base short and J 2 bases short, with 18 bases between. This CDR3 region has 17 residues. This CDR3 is CASSLPGPSLRQETQYF. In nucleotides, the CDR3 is TGCGCCAGCAGCTTGCCTGGGCCCAGTTTAAGGCAAGAGACCCAGTACTTC.

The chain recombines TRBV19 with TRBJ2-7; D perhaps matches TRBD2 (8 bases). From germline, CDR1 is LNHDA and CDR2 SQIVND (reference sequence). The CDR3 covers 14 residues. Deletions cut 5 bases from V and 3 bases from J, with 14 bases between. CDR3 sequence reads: CASSPGGGNYEQYF. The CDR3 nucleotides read TGTGCCAGTAGTCCGGGAGGGGGCAACTACGAGCAGTACTTC.

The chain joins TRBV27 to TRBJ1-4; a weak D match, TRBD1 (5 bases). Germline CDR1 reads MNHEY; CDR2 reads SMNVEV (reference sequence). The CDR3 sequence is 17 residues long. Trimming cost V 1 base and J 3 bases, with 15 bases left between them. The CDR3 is CASSLYSTGAANEKLFF. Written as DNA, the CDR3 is TGTGCCAGCAGTTTATATTCGACTGGGGCAGCTAATGAAAAACTGTTTTTT.

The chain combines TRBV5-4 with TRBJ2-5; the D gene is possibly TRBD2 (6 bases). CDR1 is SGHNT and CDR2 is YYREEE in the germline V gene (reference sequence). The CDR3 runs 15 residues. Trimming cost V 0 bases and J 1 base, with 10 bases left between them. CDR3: CASSLERGSQETQYF. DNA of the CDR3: TGTGCCAGCAGCTTGGAACGGGGGAGCCAAGAGACCCAGTACTTC.

CDR3 sequence: CASSPGTLGSPLHF. In nucleotides, the CDR3 is TGTGCCAGCTCACCAGGGACCTTGGGGTCACCCCTCCACTTT. This chain uses TRBV18 with TRBJ1-6; tentatively, D is TRBD1 (5 bases). The CDR3 has 14 amino acids. The germline V and J ends were trimmed by 2 bases and 10 bases, with 12 bases remaining between them. CDR1 is KGHSH and CDR2 is LQKENI in the germline V gene.

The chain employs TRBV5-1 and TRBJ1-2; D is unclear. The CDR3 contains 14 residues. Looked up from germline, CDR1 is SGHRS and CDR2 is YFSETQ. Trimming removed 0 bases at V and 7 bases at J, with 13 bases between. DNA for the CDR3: TGCGCCAGCAGCTTGGTGAGAGGGTCCGGTGGCTACACCTTC. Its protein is CASSLVRGSGGYTF. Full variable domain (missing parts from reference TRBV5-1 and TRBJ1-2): KAGVTQTPRYLIKTRGQQVTLSCSPISGHRSVSWYQQTPGQGLQFLFEYFSETQRNKGNFPGRFSGRQFSNSRSEMNVSTLELGDSALYLCASSLVRGSGGYTFGSGTRLTVV.

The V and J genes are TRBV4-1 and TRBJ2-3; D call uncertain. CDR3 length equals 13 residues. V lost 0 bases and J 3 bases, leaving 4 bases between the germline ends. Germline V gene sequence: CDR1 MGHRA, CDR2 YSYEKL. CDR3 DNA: TGCGCCAGCAGCCAAGATTTAACAGATACGCAGTATTTT. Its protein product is CASSQDLTDTQYF.

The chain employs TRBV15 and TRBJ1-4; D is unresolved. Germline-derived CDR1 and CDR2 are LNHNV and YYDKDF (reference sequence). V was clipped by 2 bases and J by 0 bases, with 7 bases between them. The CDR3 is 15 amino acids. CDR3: CATSRSSATNEKLFF. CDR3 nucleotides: TGTGCCACCAGCAGATCCTCGGCAACTAATGAAAAACTGTTTTTT.

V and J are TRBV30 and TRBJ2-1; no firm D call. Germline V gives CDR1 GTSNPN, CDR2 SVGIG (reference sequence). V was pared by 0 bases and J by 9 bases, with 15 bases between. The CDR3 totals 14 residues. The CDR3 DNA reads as TGTGCCTGGAGTGTTTCGGCCCTCTTGCGTGAGCAGTTCTTC. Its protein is CAWSVSALLREQFF.

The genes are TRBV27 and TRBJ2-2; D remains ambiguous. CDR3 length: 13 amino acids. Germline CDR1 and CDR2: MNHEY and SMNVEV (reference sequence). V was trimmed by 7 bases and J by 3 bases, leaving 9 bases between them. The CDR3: CASTPPDTGELFF. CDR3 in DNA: TGTGCCAGCACCCCTCCGGACACCGGGGAGCTGTTTTTT.

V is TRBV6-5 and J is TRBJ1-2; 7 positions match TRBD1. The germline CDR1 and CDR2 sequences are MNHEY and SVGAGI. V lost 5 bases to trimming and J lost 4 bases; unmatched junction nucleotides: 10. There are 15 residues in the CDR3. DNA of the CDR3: TGTGCCAGCAGTCTCACAGGGGTAGGCGGCTATGGCTACACCTTC. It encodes CASSLTGVGGYGYTF.

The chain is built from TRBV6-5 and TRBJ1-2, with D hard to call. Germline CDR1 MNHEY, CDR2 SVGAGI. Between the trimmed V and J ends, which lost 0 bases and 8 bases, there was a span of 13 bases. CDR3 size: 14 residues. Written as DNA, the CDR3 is TGTGCCAGCAGTTACTCTAATGATCTCTACGGCTACACCTTC. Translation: CASSYSNDLYGYTF.

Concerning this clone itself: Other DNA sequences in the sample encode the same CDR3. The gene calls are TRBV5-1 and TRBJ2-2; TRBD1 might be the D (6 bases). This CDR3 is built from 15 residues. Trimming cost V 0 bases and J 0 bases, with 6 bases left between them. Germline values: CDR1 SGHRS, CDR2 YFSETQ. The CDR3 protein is CASSLGTANTGELFF. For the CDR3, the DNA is TGCGCCAGCAGCTTGGGGACAGCGAACACCGGGGAGCTGTTTTTT.

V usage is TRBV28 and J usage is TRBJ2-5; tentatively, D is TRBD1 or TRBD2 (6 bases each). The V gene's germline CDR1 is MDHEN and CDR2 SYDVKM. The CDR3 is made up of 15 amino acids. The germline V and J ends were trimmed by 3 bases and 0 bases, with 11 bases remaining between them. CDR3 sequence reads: CASSFAGQYQETQYF. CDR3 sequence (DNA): TGTGCCAGCAGTTTCGCGGGACAATACCAAGAGACCCAGTACTTC.

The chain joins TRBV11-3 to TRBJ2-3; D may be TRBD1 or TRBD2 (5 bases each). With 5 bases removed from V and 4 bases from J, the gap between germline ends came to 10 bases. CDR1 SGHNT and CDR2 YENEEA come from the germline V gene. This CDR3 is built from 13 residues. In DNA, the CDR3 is TGTGCCAGCAGCCCGGGGCGGGCAGATACGCAGTATTTT. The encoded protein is CASSPGRADTQYF.

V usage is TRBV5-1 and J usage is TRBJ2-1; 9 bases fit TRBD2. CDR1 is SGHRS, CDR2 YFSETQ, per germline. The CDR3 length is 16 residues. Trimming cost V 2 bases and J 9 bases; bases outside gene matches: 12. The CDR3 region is CASSFREAGGGGEQFF. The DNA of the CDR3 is TGCGCCAGCAGCTTTCGCGAAGCGGGGGGAGGGGGTGAGCAGTTCTTC. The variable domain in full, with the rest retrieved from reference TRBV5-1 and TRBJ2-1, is KAGVTQTPRYLIKTRGQQVTLSCSPISGHRSVSWYQQTPGQGLQFLFEYFSETQRNKGNFPGRFSGRQFSNSRSEMNVSTLELGDSALYLCASSFREAGGGGEQFFGPGTRLTVL.

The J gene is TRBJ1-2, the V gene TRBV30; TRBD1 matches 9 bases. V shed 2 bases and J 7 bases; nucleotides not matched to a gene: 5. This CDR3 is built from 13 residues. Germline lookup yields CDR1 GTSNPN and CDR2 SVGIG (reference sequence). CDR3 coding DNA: TGTGCCTGGAGTCTGACAGGGGGGGGTGGCTACACCTTC. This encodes CAWSLTGGGGYTF. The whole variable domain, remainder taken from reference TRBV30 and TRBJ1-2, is SQTIHQWPATLVQPVGSPLSLECTVEGTSNPNLYWYRQAAGRGLQLLFYSVGIGQISSEVPQNLSASRPQDRQFILSSKKLLLSDSGFYLCAWSLTGGGGYTFGSGTRLTVV.

The CDR3 bases are TGTGCCAGCAGCGTAGATGGGGGGAAATACAATGAGCAGTTCTTC. It codes for CASSVDGGKYNEQFF. The chain is built from TRBV9 and TRBJ2-1; D possibly corresponds to TRBD2 (6 bases). This CDR3 has 15 amino acids. Germline CDR1 reads SGDLS; CDR2 reads YYNGEE. The ends were cut back, 0 bases at V and 4 bases at J, with 11 bases in the middle.

CDR3 in DNA: TGTGCCAGCAGCTGGGGGAGGAACACTGAAGCTTTCTTT. Its protein product is CASSWGRNTEAFF. The chain has TRBV7-8 and TRBJ1-1; possibly TRBD1 for D (5 bases). V was shortened by 4 bases and J by 1 base, with 7 bases between the two germline ends. The CDR3 is made up of 13 amino acids. Germline lookup yields CDR1 SGHVS and CDR2 FQNEAQ. Full variable domain (remainder filled in from reference TRBV7-8 and TRBJ1-1): GAGVSQSPRYKVAKRGQDVALRCDPISGHVSLFWYQQALGQGPEFLTYFQNEAQLDKSGLPSDRFFAERPEGSVSTLKIQRTQQEDSAVYLCASSWGRNTEAFFGQGTRLTVV.

CDR3: CASSLGPTELTQYF. The CDR3 coding sequence is TGTGCCAGCAGCTTAGGGCCCACCGAGTTGACCCAGTACTTC. V usage is TRBV11-2 and J usage is TRBJ2-5, with D uncertain. CDR1 is SGHAT and CDR2 is FQNNGV in the germline V gene. V was shortened by 1 base and J by 7 bases, with 13 bases between the two germline ends. This CDR3 contains 14 residues.

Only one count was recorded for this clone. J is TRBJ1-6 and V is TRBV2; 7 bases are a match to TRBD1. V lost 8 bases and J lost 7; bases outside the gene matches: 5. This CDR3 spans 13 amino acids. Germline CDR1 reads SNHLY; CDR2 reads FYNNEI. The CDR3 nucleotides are TGTGCCAGCTACCGGGACAGAAATTCACCCCTCCACTTT. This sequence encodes CASYRDRNSPLHF.

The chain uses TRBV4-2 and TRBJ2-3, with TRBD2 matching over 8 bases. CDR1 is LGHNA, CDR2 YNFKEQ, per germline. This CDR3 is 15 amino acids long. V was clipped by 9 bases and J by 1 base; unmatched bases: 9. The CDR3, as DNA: TGTGCCAGTTGGCCAGGGCGGGGGGGCACAGATACGCAGTATTTT. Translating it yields CASWPGRGGTDTQYF.

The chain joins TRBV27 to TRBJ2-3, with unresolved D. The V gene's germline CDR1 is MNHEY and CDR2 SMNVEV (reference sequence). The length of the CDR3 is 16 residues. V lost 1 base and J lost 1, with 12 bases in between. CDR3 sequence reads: CASSLLGPRGTDTQYF. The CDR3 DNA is TGTGCCAGCAGTTTATTAGGACCACGGGGCACAGATACGCAGTATTTT.

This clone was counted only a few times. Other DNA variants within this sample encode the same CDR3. CDR3 coding DNA: TGTGCCAGCAGTGAATGGAACACTGAAGCTTTCTTT. It yields the protein CASSEWNTEAFF. The V and J genes are TRBV6-1 and TRBJ1-1; no clear D gene. CDR1 and CDR2 from the germline V gene are MNHNS and SASEGT. There are 12 residues in the CDR3. Deletions cut 2 bases from V and 1 base from J, with 2 bases between.

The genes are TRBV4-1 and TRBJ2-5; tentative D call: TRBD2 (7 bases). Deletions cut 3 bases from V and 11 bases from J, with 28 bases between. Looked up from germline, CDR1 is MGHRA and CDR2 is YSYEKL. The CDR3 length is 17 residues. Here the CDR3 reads CASSHPFGEGDVEKQYF. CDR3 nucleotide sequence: TGCGCCAGCAGCCATCCTTTTGGGGAGGGGGACGTTGAAAAGCAGTACTTC.

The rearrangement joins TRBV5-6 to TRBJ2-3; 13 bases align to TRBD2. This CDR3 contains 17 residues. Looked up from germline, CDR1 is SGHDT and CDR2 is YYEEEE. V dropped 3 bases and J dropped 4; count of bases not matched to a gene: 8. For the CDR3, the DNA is TGTGCCAGCAGCTGGCGAGTCGGACTAGCGGGAGCAGATACGCAGTATTTT. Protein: CASSWRVGLAGADTQYF.

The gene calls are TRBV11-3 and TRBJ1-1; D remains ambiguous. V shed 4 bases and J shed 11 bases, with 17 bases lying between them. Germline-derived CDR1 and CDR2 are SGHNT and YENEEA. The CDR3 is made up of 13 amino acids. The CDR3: CASSSKEGRRAFF. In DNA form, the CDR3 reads TGTGCCAGCAGCTCCAAGGAGGGCAGGAGGGCTTTCTTT. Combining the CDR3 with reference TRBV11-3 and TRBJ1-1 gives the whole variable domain EAGVVQSPRYKIIEKKQPVAFWCNPISGHNTLYWYLQNLGQGPELLIRYENEEAVDDSQLPKDRFSAERLKGVDSTLKIQPAELGDSAVYLCASSSKEGRRAFFGQGTRLTVV.